The 3 T cell receptor beta chains reported below all come from one sample, sequenced in a study of cytomegalovirus exposure and HLA in healthy donors. The PCR was carried out with 60 Vbeta primers and 13 Jbeta primers. Only in-frame clones appear in the TCRdb table, and some are missing; sequencing was by immunoSEQ multiplex PCR. The table has some 100,000 clones, approximately 82% seen once; the top ten hold more than 0.95%. Sequenced input: PBMCs. These receptors all stem from a woman in her late teens or twenties in good health and CMV-seronegative.

This clone showed up just a few times. The chain combines TRBV7-9 with TRBJ1-1; D is perhaps TRBD1 (5 bases). This CDR3 contains 11 residues. Trimming took 1 base from V and 8 from J, leaving 5 bases between them. From germline, CDR1 is SEHNR and CDR2 FQNEAQ (reference sequence). The CDR3 nucleotides read TGTGCCAGCAGCTTAGACAGGGAAGCTTTCTTT. Protein sequence: CASSLDREAFF. The full variable domain, rest sourced from reference TRBV7-9 and TRBJ1-1, is DTGVSQNPRHKITKRGQNVTFRCDPISEHNRLYWYRQTLGQGPEFLTYFQNEAQLEKSRLLSDRFSAERPKGSFSTLEIQRTEQGDSAMYLCASSLDREAFFGQGTRLTVV.

The V call is TRBV27, the J call TRBJ1-4; D is perhaps TRBD1 (5 bases). The V end lost 5 bases, the J end lost 5 bases, and 21 bases lay between the germline ends. Germline assignment: CDR1 MNHEY and CDR2 SMNVEV (reference sequence). This CDR3 is built from 17 residues. The CDR3 here is CASSRTRRNRSNEKLFF. For the CDR3, the DNA is TGTGCCAGCAGTAGAACCCGGCGTAACAGGTCAAATGAAAAACTGTTTTTT.

This clone was seen only once. This chain joins TRBV27 and TRBJ1-4, with a weak D call TRBD1 (6 bases). Germline values: CDR1 MNHEY, CDR2 SMNVEV (reference sequence). CDR3 length: 14 residues. The V end lost 5 bases, the J end lost 8 bases, and 15 bases lay between the germline ends. CDR3 nucleotides: TGTGCCAGCAGTACCACGGGACAACGGGAAAAACTGTTTTTT. Translation: CASSTTGQREKLFF.